This T cell receptor beta chain was captured in a study of patients and donors after allogeneic stem cell transplantation (TCRdb year 2020). On this clonotype: The specificity of this receptor is unknown. No base qualities exist here, and no much larger clone lies one base off it.

Library construction relied on RT-PCR. Sequencing was carried out with a NextSeq 550. TCRdb reprocessed the public reads (quality trimming at Q25 with fastp, clone calling with MiXCR) and kept in-frame beta chains. Entries are consolidated by CDR3 protein sequence, retaining the most common genes and DNA. This sample has 150,000 to 200,000 distinct CDR3 sequences in its table, and roughly 22% of those were observed once. About 24% of the sample goes to the ten largest clones. Taken from cysteine to phenylalanine, the CDR3 has 18 residues. The read is trimmed to its CDR3 DNA, 54 bases read in frame from base 1. CDR1 LNHDA and CDR2 SQIVND are derived from the germline V gene (reference sequence). V is cut by 5 bases and J by 4 bases, and the space between the germline ends is 26 bases.

The rearrangement joined TRBV19 to TRBJ1-1, with TRBD1 as a weak D call on 6 bases. Sequencing was performed on blood, either unsorted or a sorted T cell fraction (not recorded which). This clonotype originated in a human donor who was either an allogeneic HSCT recipient or a stem cell or donor lymphocyte infusion donor (not recorded which). It is not recorded whose cells these are; they may come from a transplant donor. The CDR3 protein sequence reads: CASSPSPLQGAPVTEAFF. The DNA sequence is TGTGCCAGTAGTCCTAGCCCTCTACAGGGCGCGCCCGTCACTGAAGCTTTCTTT.